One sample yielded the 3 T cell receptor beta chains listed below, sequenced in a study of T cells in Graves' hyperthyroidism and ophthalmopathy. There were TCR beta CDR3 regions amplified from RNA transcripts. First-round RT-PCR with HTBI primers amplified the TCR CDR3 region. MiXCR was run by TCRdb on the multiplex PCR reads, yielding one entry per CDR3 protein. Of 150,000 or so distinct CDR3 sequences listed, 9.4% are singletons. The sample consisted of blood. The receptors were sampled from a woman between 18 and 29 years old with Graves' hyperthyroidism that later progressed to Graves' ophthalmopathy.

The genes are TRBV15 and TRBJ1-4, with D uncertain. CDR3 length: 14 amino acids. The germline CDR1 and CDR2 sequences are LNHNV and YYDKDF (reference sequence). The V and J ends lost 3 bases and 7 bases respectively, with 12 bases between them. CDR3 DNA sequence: TGTGCCACCAGCAGTCGGCAGCTGATTGAAAAACTGTTTTTT. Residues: CATSSRQLIEKLFF.

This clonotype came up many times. CDR3 sequence: CASSIRGQGRDTEAFF. CDR3 in DNA: TGTGCCAGTAGTATAAGAGGACAGGGACGGGACACTGAAGCTTTCTTT. The genes are TRBV19 and TRBJ1-1, with 8 positions matching TRBD1. Germline-derived CDR1 and CDR2 are LNHDA and SQIVND (reference sequence). V trimming: 2 bases; J trimming: 3 bases; junction bases outside the gene matches: 8. The CDR3 covers 16 residues. Together with reference TRBV19 and TRBJ1-1, the CDR3 gives the full variable domain: DGGITQSPKYLFRKEGQNVTLSCEQNLNHDAMYWYRQDPGQGLRLIYYSQIVNDFQKGDIAEGYSVSREKKESFPLTVTSAQKNPTAFYLCASSIRGQGRDTEAFFGQGTRLTVV.

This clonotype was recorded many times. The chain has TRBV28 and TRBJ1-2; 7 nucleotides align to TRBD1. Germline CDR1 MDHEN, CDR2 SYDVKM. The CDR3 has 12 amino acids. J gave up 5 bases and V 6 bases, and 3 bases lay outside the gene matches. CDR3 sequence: CASRRDSYGYTF. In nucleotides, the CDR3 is TGTGCCAGCAGACGGGACAGTTATGGCTACACCTTC.